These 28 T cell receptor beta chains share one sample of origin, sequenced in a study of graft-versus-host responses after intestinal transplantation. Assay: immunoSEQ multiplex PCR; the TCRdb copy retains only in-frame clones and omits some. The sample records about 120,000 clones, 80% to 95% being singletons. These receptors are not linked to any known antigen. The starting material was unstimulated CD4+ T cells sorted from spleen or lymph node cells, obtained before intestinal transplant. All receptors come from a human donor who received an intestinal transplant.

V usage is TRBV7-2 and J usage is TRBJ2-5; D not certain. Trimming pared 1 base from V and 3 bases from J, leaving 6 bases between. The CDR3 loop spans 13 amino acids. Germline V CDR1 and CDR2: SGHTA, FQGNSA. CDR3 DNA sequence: TGTGCCAGCAGCTTAGTGGGTGAAGAGACCCAGTACTTC. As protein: CASSLVGEETQYF.

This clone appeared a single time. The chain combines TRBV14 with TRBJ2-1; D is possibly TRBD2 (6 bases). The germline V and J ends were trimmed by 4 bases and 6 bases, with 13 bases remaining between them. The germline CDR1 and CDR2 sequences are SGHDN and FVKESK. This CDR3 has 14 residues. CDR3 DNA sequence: TGTGCCAGCAGCCTATTGGGACTTTCCAATGAGCAGTTCTTC. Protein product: CASSLLGLSNEQFF.

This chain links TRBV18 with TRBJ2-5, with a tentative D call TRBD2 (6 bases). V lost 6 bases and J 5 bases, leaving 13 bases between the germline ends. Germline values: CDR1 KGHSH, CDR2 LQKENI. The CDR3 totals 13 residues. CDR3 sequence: CASSPGLPETQYF. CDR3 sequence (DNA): TGTGCCAGCTCCCCGGGACTTCCGGAGACCCAGTACTTC.

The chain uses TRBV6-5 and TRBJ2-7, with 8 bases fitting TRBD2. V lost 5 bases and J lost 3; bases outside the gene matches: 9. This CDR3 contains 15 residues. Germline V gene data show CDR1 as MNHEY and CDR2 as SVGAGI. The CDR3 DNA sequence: TGTGCCAGCAGTCCCTACCGGGGGGGGAACTACGAGCAGTACTTC. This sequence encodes CASSPYRGGNYEQYF.

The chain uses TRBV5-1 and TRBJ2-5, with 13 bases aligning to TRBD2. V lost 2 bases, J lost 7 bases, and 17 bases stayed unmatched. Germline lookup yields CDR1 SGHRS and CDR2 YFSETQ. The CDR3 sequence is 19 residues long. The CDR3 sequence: CASSFGTSGNIMGRGTQYF. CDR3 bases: TGCGCCAGCAGCTTCGGGACTAGCGGGAATATCATGGGCCGGGGGACCCAGTACTTC.

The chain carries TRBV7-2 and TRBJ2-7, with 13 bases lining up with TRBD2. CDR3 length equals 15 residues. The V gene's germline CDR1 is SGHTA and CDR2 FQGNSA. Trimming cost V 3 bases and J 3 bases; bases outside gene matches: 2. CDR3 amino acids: CASSFRTSGSYEQYF. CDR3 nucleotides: TGTGCCAGCAGCTTCAGGACTAGCGGGAGCTACGAGCAGTACTTC.

CDR3 bases: TGTGCCAGCAGCTATAGCGGGATCTCCTACGAGCAGTACTTC. This encodes CASSYSGISYEQYF. The chain carries TRBV25-1 and TRBJ2-7, with 8 bases lining up with TRBD2. With V trimmed by 6 bases and J by 0 bases, 4 bases remained unmatched. CDR3 length: 14 amino acids. Germline values: CDR1 MGHDK, CDR2 SYGVNS.

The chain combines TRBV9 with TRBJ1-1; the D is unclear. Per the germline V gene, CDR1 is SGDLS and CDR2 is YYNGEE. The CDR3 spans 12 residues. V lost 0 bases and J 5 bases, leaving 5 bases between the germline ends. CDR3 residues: CASSVAGTEAFF. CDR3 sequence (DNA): TGTGCCAGCAGCGTAGCGGGGACTGAAGCTTTCTTT.

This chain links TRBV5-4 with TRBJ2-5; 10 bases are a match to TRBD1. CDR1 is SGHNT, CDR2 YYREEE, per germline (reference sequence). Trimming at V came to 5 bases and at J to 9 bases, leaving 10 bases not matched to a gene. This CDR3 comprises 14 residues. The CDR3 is CASRMGQGPGAQYF. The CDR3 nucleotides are TGTGCCAGCAGAATGGGACAGGGGCCCGGGGCCCAGTACTTC.

The CDR3 coding sequence is TGTGCCATCAGTGAAAGCGGGAGGAAAAACATTCAGTACTTC. This gives the protein CAISESGRKNIQYF. This chain connects TRBV10-3 to TRBJ2-4; 9 bases line up with TRBD2. Germline V CDR1 and CDR2: ENHRY, SYGVKD. The CDR3 consists of 14 residues. V was clipped by 3 bases and J by 4 bases; unmatched bases: 1.

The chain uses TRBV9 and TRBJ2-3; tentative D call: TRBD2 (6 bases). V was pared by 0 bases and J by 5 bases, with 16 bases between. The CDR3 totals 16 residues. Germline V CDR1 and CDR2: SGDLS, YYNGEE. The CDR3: CASSVGPRLGVDTQYF. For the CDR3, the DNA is TGTGCCAGCAGCGTAGGTCCCCGACTAGGTGTAGATACGCAGTATTTT.

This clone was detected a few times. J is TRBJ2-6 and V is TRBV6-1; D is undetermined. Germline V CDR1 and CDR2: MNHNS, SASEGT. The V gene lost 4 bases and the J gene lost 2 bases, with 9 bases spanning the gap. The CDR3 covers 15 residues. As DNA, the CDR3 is TGTGCCAGCAGTGGGGGTTCAGCTGGGGCCAACGTCCTGACTTTC. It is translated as CASSGGSAGANVLTF.

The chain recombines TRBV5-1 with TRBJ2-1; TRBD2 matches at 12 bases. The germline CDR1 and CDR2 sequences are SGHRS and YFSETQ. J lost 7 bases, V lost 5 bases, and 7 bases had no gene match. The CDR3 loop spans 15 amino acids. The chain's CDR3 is CASRISTSGSNEQFF. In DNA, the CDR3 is TGCGCCAGCAGAATCTCGACTAGCGGGAGTAATGAGCAGTTCTTC.

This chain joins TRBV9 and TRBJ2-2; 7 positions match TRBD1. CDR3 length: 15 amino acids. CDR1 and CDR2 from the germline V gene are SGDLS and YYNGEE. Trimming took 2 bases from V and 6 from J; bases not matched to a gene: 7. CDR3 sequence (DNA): TGTGCCAGCAGCGTTGGGGCAGGGGGTTCCGGGGAGCTGTTTTTT. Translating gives CASSVGAGGSGELFF. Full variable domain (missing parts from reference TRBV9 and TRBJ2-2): DSGVTQTPKHLITATGQRVTLRCSPRSGDLSVYWYQQSLDQGLQFLIQYYNGEERAKGNILERFSAQQFPDLHSELNLSSLELGDSALYFCASSVGAGGSGELFFGEGSRLTVL.

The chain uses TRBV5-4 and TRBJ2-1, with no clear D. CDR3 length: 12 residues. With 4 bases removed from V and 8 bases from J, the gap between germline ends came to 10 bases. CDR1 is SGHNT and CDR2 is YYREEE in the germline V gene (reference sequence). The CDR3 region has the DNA TGTGCCAGCAGCCTCGGGTCCGATGAGCAGTTCTTC. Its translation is CASSLGSDEQFF.

The CDR3 reads CSVVIVGQRETQYF. CDR3 DNA: TGCAGCGTCGTAATTGTCGGACAGAGAGAGACCCAGTACTTC. The rearrangement links TRBV29-1 to TRBJ2-5; D may be TRBD1 (6 bases). This CDR3 has 14 amino acids. V lost 6 bases to trimming and J lost 4 bases, with 18 bases between them. CDR1 is SQVTM and CDR2 is ANQGSEA in the germline V gene.

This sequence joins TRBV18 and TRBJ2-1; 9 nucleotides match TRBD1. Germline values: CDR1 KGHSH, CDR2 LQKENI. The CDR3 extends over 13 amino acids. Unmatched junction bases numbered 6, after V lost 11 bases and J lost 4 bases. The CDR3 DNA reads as TGTGCCGGCTTGGGACAGGGATACAATGAGCAGTTCTTC. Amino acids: CAGLGQGYNEQFF. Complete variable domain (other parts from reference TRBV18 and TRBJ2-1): NAGVMQNPRHLVRRRGQEARLRCSPMKGHSHVYWYRQLPEEGLKFMVYLQKENIIDESGMPKERFSAEFPKEGPSILRIQQVVRGDSAAYFCAGLGQGYNEQFFGPGTRLTVL.

The chain's CDR3 is CASRLEGFREPKSYGYTF. Written as DNA, the CDR3 is TGTGCCAGCAGATTAGAGGGTTTCAGGGAGCCCAAATCCTATGGCTACACCTTC. V and J are TRBV28 and TRBJ1-2, with D possibly TRBD1 on 5 matching bases. Germline-derived CDR1 and CDR2 are MDHEN and SYDVKM. This CDR3 spans 18 amino acids. V was shortened by 6 bases and J by 4 bases, with 27 bases between the two germline ends.

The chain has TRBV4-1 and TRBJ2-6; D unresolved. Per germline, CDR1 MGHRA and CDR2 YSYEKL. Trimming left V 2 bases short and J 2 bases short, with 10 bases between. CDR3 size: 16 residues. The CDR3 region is CASSQSRSTGANVLTF. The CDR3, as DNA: TGCGCCAGCAGCCAAAGTCGCTCCACTGGGGCCAACGTCCTGACTTTC.

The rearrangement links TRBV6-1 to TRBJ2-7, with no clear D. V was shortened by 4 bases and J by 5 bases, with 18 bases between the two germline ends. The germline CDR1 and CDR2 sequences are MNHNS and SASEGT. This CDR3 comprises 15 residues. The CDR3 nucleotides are TGTGCCAGCAGTGCACCCGGTAGGGCCCGGGACGAGCAGTACTTC. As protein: CASSAPGRARDEQYF.

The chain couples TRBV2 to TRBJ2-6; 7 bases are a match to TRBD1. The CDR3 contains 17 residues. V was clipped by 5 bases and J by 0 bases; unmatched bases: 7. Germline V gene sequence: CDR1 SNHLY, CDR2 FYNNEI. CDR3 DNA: TGTGCCAGCAGTCGGACAGGTGCCACCTCTGGGGCCAACGTCCTGACTTTC. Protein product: CASSRTGATSGANVLTF.

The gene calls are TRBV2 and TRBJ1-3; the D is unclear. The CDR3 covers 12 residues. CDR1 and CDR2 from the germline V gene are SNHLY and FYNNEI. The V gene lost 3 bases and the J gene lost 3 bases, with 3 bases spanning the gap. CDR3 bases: TGTGCCAGCAGTGATCTTGGAAACACCATATATTTT. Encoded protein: CASSDLGNTIYF.

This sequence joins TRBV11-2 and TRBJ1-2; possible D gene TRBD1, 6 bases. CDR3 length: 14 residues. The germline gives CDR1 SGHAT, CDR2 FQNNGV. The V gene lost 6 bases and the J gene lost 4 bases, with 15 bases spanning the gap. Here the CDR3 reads CASSQQDSFYGYTF. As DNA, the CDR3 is TGTGCCAGCAGTCAACAGGACAGTTTCTATGGCTACACCTTC.

The CDR3 is CASSSPGRGSYGYTF. CDR3 coding DNA: TGTGCCAGCAGTTCTCCGGGCAGGGGTTCCTATGGCTACACCTTC. The V gene is TRBV28, the J gene TRBJ1-2; possibly TRBD1 for D (6 bases). V shed 4 bases and J shed 4 bases, with 16 bases lying between them. This CDR3 is 15 amino acids long. Germline V CDR1 and CDR2: MDHEN, SYDVKM.

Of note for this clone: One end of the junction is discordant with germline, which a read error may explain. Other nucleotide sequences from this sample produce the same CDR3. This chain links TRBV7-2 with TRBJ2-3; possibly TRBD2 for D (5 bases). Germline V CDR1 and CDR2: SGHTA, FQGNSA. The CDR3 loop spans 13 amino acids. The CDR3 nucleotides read TGTGCCAGCAGCCTAGCCACTAGGGATACGCAGTATTTT. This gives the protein CASSLATRDTQYF. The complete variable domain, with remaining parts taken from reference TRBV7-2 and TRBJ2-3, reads GAGVSQSPSNKVTEKGKDVELRCDPISGHTALYWYRQSLGQGLEFLIYFQGNSAPDKSGLPSDRFSAERTGGSVSTLTIQRTQQEDSAVYLCASSLATRDTQYFGPGTRLTVL.

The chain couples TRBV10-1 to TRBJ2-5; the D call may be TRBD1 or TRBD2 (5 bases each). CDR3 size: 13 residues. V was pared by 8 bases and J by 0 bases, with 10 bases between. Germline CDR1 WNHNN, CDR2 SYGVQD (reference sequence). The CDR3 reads CASGDPHQETQYF. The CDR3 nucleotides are TGCGCCAGCGGGGACCCACACCAAGAGACCCAGTACTTC.

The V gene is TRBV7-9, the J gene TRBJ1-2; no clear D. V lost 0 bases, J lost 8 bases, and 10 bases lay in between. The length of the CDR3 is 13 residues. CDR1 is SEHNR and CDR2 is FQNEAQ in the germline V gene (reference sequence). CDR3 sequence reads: CASSLAAGSGYTF. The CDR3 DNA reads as TGTGCCAGCAGCTTAGCGGCCGGGAGCGGCTACACCTTC. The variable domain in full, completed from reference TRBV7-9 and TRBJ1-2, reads DTGVSQNPRHKITKRGQNVTFRCDPISEHNRLYWYRQTLGQGPEFLTYFQNEAQLEKSRLLSDRFSAERPKGSFSTLEIQRTEQGDSAMYLCASSLAAGSGYTFGSGTRLTVV.

In DNA, the CDR3 is TGTGCCAGCAGCTTGGGACTAGCGGGCTCTAGCACAGATACGCAGTATTTT. Translating it yields CASSLGLAGSSTDTQYF. The gene calls are TRBV13 and TRBJ2-3; 12 positions match TRBD2. Trimming at V came to 3 bases and at J to 0 bases, leaving 4 bases not matched to a gene. In germline, CDR1 is PRHDT, CDR2 FYEKMQ (reference sequence). CDR3 length: 17 amino acids.